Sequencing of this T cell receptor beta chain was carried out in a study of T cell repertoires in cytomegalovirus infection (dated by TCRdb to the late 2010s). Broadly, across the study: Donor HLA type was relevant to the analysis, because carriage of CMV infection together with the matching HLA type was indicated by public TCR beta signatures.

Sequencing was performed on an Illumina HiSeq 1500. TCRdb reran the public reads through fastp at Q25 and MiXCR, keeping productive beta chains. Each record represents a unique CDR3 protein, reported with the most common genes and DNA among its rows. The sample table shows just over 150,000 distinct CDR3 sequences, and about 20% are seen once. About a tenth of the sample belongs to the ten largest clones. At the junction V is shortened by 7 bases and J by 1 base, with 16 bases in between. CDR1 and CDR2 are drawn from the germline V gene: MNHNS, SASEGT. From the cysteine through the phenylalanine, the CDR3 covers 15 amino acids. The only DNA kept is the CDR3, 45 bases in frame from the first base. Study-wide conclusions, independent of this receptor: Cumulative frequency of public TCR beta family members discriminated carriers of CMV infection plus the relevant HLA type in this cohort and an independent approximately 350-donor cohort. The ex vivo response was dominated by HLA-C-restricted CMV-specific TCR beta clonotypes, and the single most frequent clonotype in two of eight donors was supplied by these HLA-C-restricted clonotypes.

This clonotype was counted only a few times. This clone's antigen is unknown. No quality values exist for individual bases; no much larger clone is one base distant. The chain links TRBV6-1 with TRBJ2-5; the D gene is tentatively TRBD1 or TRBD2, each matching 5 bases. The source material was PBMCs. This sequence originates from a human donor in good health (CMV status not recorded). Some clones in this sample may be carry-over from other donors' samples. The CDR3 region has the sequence CASIPPGRTQETQYF. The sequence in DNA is TGTGCCAGCATTCCACCGGGACGGACCCAAGAGACCCAGTACTTC.